This TCR beta chain emerged from a study of blood T cell repertoires in COVID-19. As for the study in general: Acute and convalescent COVID-19 samples came from the United States, Italy and Spain. T cells, B-cell-depleted T cells, or PBMCs provided the cDNA or gDNA that served as material.

Original processing methods: From reference gene primer amplification, estimates of nucleated cell counts were derived. Repertoires were generated with immunoSEQ multiplex PCR, while TCRdb's copy carries only in-frame clones and drops some. V and J calls and clone size follow that table, whereas D and trimming were derived from the DNA. Counted here are about 300,000 clones, over 85% occurring once; the ten biggest clones make up 1.5% to 2%. In germline, CDR1 is SNHLY, CDR2 FYNNEI. Trimming took 8 bases from V and 6 from J, leaving 12 bases between them. The CDR3 sequence is 12 residues long. The Seattle patients, enrolled during active infection, were followed longitudinally.

The J gene is TRBJ2-3, the V gene TRBV2, with D tentatively TRBD2 (7 bases). Sequencing used peripheral blood. The receptor comes from a young woman with COVID-19, enrolled during active disease. DNA for the CDR3: TGTGCCAGCCAGGGGCGGGAGGATACGCAGTATTTT. Its translation is CASQGREDTQYF. Supplemented by reference TRBV2 and TRBJ2-3, the full variable domain reads EPEVTQTPSHQVTQMGQEVILRCVPISNHLYFYWYRQILGQKVEFLVSFYNNEISEKSEIFDDQFSVERPDGSNFTLKIRSTKLEDSAMYFCASQGREDTQYFGPGTRLTVL.